This TCR beta chain was identified during a study of identical twins. Every donor was a healthy Caucasian. CDR3 size: 10 residues. Between the trimmed V and J ends, which lost 6 bases and 8 bases, there was a span of 8 bases. Looked up from germline, CDR1 is DFQATT and CDR2 is SNEGSKA (reference sequence). The sample holds many counts of this clonotype. Antigen unknown. TCRdb independently ran MiXCR on the 5' RACE reads; one entry per CDR3 protein. This table holds about 100,000 distinct CDR3 sequences, 5.9% found once. Overall study findings and caveats: Potential partial confounding of zero-insertion analyses by invariant MAIT and iNKT cells was noted. Sharing of beta out-of-frame sequences by twins showed a weaker excess.

Sequences were obtained from memory T cells sorted from blood. The source of this sequence is a woman aged 45-60 years in good health. V is TRBV20-1 and J is TRBJ2-1; D is uncertain. The CDR3 reads CSAGWDEQFF. CDR3 nucleotides: TGCAGTGCCGGATGGGATGAGCAGTTCTTC.